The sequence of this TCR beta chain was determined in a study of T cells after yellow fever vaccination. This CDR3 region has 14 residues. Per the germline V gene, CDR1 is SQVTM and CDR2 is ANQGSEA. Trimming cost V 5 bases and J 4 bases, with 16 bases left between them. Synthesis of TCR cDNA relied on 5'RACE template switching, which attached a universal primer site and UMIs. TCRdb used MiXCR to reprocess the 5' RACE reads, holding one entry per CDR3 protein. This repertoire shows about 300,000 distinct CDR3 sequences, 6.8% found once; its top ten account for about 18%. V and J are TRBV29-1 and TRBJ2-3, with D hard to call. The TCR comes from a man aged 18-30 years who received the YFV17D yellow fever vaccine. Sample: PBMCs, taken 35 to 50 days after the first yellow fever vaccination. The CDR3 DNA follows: TGCAGCGTTCATCTTTCGATCCAACCAGATACGCAGTATTTT. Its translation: CSVHLSIQPDTQYF.